This T cell receptor beta chain was sequenced for a study of a mutant IDH1 vaccine in newly diagnosed glioma. Background on the study: Averaging approximately 42 years of age, treated patients were around 60% male and roughly 40% female.

Time point meaning: baseline, week 1 (first vaccination visit). Treatment here: pre-vaccination baseline after standard-of-care therapy. The method was immunoSEQ multiplex PCR; TCRdb's version includes in-frame clones alone and lacks a portion of them. The sample carries some 100,000 clones, roughly four fifths recorded once. This clonotype was sampled from a woman aged 50 to 60 with glioma. The specimen comprised PBMCs, sampled from a glioma patient treated with radiotherapy, temozolomide or both.

The CDR3 spells CATQGERNTGELFF. The CDR3 DNA follows: TGTGCCACCCAGGGAGAGCGAAACACCGGGGAGCTGTTTTTT. The chain has TRBV19 and TRBJ2-2; D might be TRBD1 or TRBD2, each matching 5 bases. CDR1 is LNHDA, CDR2 SQIVND, per germline (reference sequence). This CDR3 has 14 residues. V was clipped by 10 bases and J by 2 bases, with 14 bases between them.